The 19 T cell receptor beta chains below were found in one sample sequenced in a study of shared T cell receptors in the human thymus (dated by TCRdb to the early 2020s). Library preparation used the immunoSEQ multiplex PCR assay. Drawn from immuneACCESS, this table holds only the in-frame rearrangements with V and J called that TCRdb kept. Clones are partly lost; checked studies trace under half to an unresolved V gene and leave the rest unexplained. In this sample the table shows some 700,000 clones, 80% to 90% of which occur a single time. Clones ranked in the top ten supply around 0.0094% of the sample. These data were also filed under a second study, of human thymus T cells.

The sequenced sample consisted of thymocytes. The receptor set was obtained from a girl in the first two years of life with a congenital heart defect. Donor details come from another sample of the same person, matched by shared clones.

The rearrangement uses TRBV18 and TRBJ2-7, with D unclear. CDR1 and CDR2 from the germline V gene are KGHSH and LQKENI. The CDR3 consists of 12 residues. Deletions cut 5 bases from V and 1 base from J, with 6 bases between. In nucleotides, the CDR3 is TGTGCCAGCTCAGTATCGTCCTACGAGCAGTACTTC. As protein: CASSVSSYEQYF.

This clone was observed a handful of times. The V call is TRBV5-4, the J call TRBJ1-6, with unresolved D. The germline CDR1 and CDR2 sequences are SGHNT and YYREEE (reference sequence). The CDR3 extends over 19 amino acids. V lost 0 bases, J lost 10 bases, and 26 bases lay in between. In DNA form, the CDR3 reads TGTGCCAGCAGCTTGGTTACCCCAGACAAAGATGGGCCGGGGTCACCCCTCCACTTT. It specifies CASSLVTPDKDGPGSPLHF. The variable domain in full, completed from reference TRBV5-4 and TRBJ1-6, reads ETGVTQSPTHLIKTRGQQVTLRCSSQSGHNTVSWYQQALGQGPQFIFQYYREEENGRGNFPPRFSGLQFPNYSSELNVNALELDDSALYLCASSLVTPDKDGPGSPLHFGNGTRLTVT.

The gene calls are TRBV27 and TRBJ2-1; 10 positions match TRBD2. Losses at the gene ends were 2 bases for V and 1 base for J; bases not matched to a gene: 11. Germline loops: CDR1 MNHEY, CDR2 SMNVEV (reference sequence). The CDR3 covers 19 residues. The CDR3 DNA sequence: TGTGCCAGCAGTTTAAGGGCTAGCGGGGGCCAAGGTTCCTACAATGAGCAGTTCTTC. Translation gives CASSLRASGGQGSYNEQFF.

This sequence joins TRBV19 and TRBJ1-2, with TRBD1 as a possible D gene (5 bases). The germline CDR1 and CDR2 sequences are LNHDA and SQIVND (reference sequence). This CDR3 spans 14 amino acids. Trimming stripped 4 bases from V and 1 base from J, with 10 bases between. The CDR3 region has the DNA TGTGCCAGTAGTAGCGACAGACTTAACTATGGCTACACCTTC. As protein: CASSSDRLNYGYTF.

The chain combines TRBV29-1 with TRBJ2-1, with a weak D call TRBD2 (7 bases). This CDR3 spans 11 amino acids. The germline V gene encodes CDR1 SQVTM and CDR2 ANQGSEA. The V end was cut by 3 bases, the J end by 9 bases, with 9 bases between. CDR3 sequence reads: CSVERGGEQFF. The CDR3 coding sequence is TGCAGCGTTGAGAGGGGGGGTGAGCAGTTCTTC.

This clone was recorded once. The chain recombines TRBV19 with TRBJ1-2, with D unclear. Trimming took 3 bases from V and 3 from J, leaving 14 bases between them. The germline gives CDR1 LNHDA, CDR2 SQIVND (reference sequence). CDR3 length equals 15 residues. The CDR3 spells CASSIFGRTHYGYTF. The CDR3, as DNA: TGTGCCAGTAGTATTTTTGGGAGGACCCACTATGGCTACACCTTC.

The chain links TRBV29-1 to TRBJ1-1; 9 bases are shared with TRBD1. Germline assignment: CDR1 SQVTM and CDR2 ANQGSEA. The CDR3 covers 14 residues. The J segment lost 11 bases and the V segment lost 3 bases, leaving 13 bases of the junction unmatched. The CDR3: CSVEDSDRGCCAFF. Here the CDR3 DNA reads TGCAGCGTTGAGGATTCAGACAGGGGGTGTTGTGCTTTCTTT.

The genes are TRBV11-2 and TRBJ2-5; 13 bases are shared with TRBD2. The DNA end is a closer match to TRBJ2-7, so the J assignment may be wrong. CDR1 and CDR2 from the germline V gene are SGHAT and FQNNGV. The CDR3 is 15 residues long. The CDR3 DNA follows: TGTGCCAGCAGCCCGGGACTAGCGGGGAAAGGCGAGCAGTACTTC. The encoded protein is CASSPGLAGKGEQYF.

The rearrangement uses TRBV5-6 and TRBJ2-4, with D possibly TRBD1 on 5 matching bases. V was shortened by 2 bases and J by 3 bases, with 9 bases between the two germline ends. This CDR3 is 14 amino acids long. The germline V gene has CDR1 SGHDT and CDR2 YYEEEE. CDR3 sequence (DNA): TGTGCCAGCAGCTTCCCCCAGGGCAAAAACATTCAGTACTTC. Its translation is CASSFPQGKNIQYF. The full variable domain, in which reference TRBV5-6 and TRBJ2-4 provide the parts outside the CDR3, is DAGVTQSPTHLIKTRGQQVTLRCSPKSGHDTVSWYQQALGQGPQFIFQYYEEEERQRGNFPDRFSGHQFPNYSSELNVNALLLGDSALYLCASSFPQGKNIQYFGAGTRLSVL.

This rearrangement joins TRBV27 to TRBJ1-6; perhaps TRBD1 as D (5 bases). Trimming cost V 4 bases and J 2 bases, with 15 bases left between them. Germline-derived CDR1 and CDR2 are MNHEY and SMNVEV (reference sequence). The length of the CDR3 is 17 residues. CDR3 nucleotide sequence: TGTGCCAGCAGTTATTTCAGGGCCTGGGCCTATAATTCACCCCTCCACTTT. This gives the protein CASSYFRAWAYNSPLHF.

This chain connects TRBV19 to TRBJ2-3; D may be TRBD1 (5 bases). V dropped 5 bases and J dropped 2 bases, with 17 bases sitting between them. The CDR3 contains 16 residues. CDR1 and CDR2 from the germline V gene are LNHDA and SQIVND (reference sequence). The CDR3 DNA is TGTGCCAGTAGTCCCACATCAGGGAATAACACAGATACGCAGTATTTT. It codes for CASSPTSGNNTDTQYF.

The chain recombines TRBV28 with TRBJ2-7; D ambiguous. CDR3 length equals 13 residues. CDR1 is MDHEN and CDR2 is SYDVKM in the germline V gene. Trimming removed 7 bases at V and 2 bases at J, with 12 bases between. The CDR3 is CASIPGRTYEQYF. DNA of the CDR3: TGTGCCAGCATCCCAGGCAGAACCTACGAGCAGTACTTC.

The V call is TRBV6-1, the J call TRBJ1-1, with 7 bases that match TRBD1. This CDR3 region has 15 residues. The V gene end was trimmed by 2 bases and the J gene end by 1 base; junction bases not matched to a gene: 4. Per germline, CDR1 MNHNS and CDR2 SASEGT. This CDR3 is CASSESRTGNTEAFF. The CDR3 bases are TGTGCCAGCAGTGAAAGTCGGACAGGGAACACTGAAGCTTTCTTT.

The chain couples TRBV7-9 to TRBJ1-1; 7 positions agree with TRBD1. V was pared by 2 bases and J by 6 bases, with 9 bases of the junction left unmatched. The CDR3 length is 15 residues. Germline values: CDR1 SEHNR, CDR2 FQNEAQ (reference sequence). The DNA of the CDR3 is TGTGCCAGCAGCTTAAACGACAGGGACCCTCCTGAAGCTTTCTTT. Translating it yields CASSLNDRDPPEAFF.

This clone was seen just once. The chain is built from TRBV4-1 and TRBJ1-2, with 10 bases identical to TRBD1. The trim removed 3 bases at V and 3 bases at J, leaving 4 bases unmatched. The CDR3 covers 15 residues. CDR1 and CDR2 (germline): MGHRA, YSYEKL. CDR3 in amino acids: CASSHPGQGYYGYTF. The CDR3 DNA sequence: TGCGCCAGCAGCCACCCGGGACAGGGGTACTATGGCTACACCTTC.

The table lists this clone with a few counts. The rearrangement links TRBV19 to TRBJ1-6; 11 bases are shared with TRBD1. Per the germline V gene, CDR1 is LNHDA and CDR2 is SQIVND (reference sequence). The V and J ends lost 3 bases and 12 bases, in that order; junction bases with no gene match: 10. The CDR3 extends over 16 amino acids. This CDR3 is CASSIPGTGGFVPLHF. In nucleotides, the CDR3 is TGTGCCAGTAGTATCCCCGGGACAGGGGGTTTTGTACCCCTCCACTTT.

The chain joins TRBV5-4 to TRBJ1-2; TRBD1 matches 7 bases. Germline V CDR1 and CDR2: SGHNT, YYREEE (reference sequence). CDR3 length: 12 residues. Unmatched junction bases numbered 1, after V lost 4 bases and J lost 4 bases. In nucleotides, the CDR3 is TGTGCCAGCAGCCCAGGGGGCTATGGCTACACCTTC. Encoded protein: CASSPGGYGYTF. Combining the CDR3 with reference TRBV5-4 and TRBJ1-2 gives the whole variable domain ETGVTQSPTHLIKTRGQQVTLRCSSQSGHNTVSWYQQALGQGPQFIFQYYREEENGRGNFPPRFSGLQFPNYSSELNVNALELDDSALYLCASSPGGYGYTFGSGTRLTVV.

This clone was detected once. This chain links TRBV10-2 with TRBJ1-4; 9 bases are shared with TRBD1. The CDR3 runs to 19 residues. Germline V gene sequence: CDR1 WSHSY, CDR2 SAAADI. The V and J ends lost 0 bases and 6 bases, in that order; junction bases with no gene match: 14. The DNA for the CDR3 is TGCGCCAGCAGTGAGTCCCGCCCCCGGTACAGGGGGCTTGATGAAAAACTGTTTTTT. It specifies CASSESRPRYRGLDEKLFF.

J is TRBJ1-2 and V is TRBV5-1; 8 nucleotides agree with TRBD1. From germline, CDR1 is SGHRS and CDR2 YFSETQ. CDR3 length: 13 residues. V trimming: 0 bases; J trimming: 7 bases; junction bases outside the gene matches: 2. The CDR3 nucleotides are TGCGCCAGCAGCTTGGCCGGGACAGGTGGCTACACCTTC. Translating it yields CASSLAGTGGYTF.